This T cell receptor (beta chain) came from a study of response to subunit inactivated influenza vaccine. The CDR3 loop spans 15 amino acids. Trimming shortened V by 2 bases and J by 2 bases, and 9 bases separated the two germline ends. Germline assignment: CDR1 MDHEN and CDR2 SYDVKM. This clonotype has only a few counts. One entry per CDR3 protein, called by TCRdb with MiXCR from the RT-PCR reads. The sample yields approximately 700,000 distinct CDR3 sequences, about 15% seen once. The sample was PBMCs from blood, taken around 14 days before vaccination. The receptor comes from a man aged 45-65 years who received an inactivated influenza vaccine. The chain combines TRBV28 with TRBJ2-2; D unresolved. The CDR3 here is CASSLLLENTGELFF. The CDR3 DNA reads TGTGCCAGCAGTTTACTATTGGAAAACACCGGGGAGCTGTTTTTT.